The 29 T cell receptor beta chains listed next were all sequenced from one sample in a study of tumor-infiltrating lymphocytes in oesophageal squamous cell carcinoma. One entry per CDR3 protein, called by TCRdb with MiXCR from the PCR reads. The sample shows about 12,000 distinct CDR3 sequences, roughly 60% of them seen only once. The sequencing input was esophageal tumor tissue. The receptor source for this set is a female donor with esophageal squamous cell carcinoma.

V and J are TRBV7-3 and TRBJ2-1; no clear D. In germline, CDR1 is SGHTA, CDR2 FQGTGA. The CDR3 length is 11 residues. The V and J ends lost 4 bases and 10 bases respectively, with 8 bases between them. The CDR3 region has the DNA TGTGCCAGCAGCTCTGGCCTAGAGCAGTTCTTC. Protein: CASSSGLEQFF.

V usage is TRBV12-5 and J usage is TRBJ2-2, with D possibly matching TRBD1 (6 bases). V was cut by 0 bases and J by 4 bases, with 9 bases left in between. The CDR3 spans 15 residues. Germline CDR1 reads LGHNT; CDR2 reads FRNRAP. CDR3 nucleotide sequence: TGTGCTAGTGGTTTGGTCGGACAGAGCACCGGGGAGCTGTTTTTT. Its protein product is CASGLVGQSTGELFF.

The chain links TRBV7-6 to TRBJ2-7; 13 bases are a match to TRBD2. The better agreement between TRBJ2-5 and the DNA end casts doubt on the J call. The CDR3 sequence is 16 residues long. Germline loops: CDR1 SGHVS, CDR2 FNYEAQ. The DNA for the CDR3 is TGTGCCAGCAGCTTAGGCGGACTAGCGGGAGCAGAGACCCAGTACTTC. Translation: CASSLGGLAGAETQYF.

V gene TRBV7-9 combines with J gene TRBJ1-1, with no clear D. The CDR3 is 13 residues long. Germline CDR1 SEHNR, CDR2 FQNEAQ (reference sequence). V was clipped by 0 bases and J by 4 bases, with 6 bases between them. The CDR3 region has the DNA TGTGCCAGCAGCTTAGCAGAGCCCACTGAAGCTTTCTTT. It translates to CASSLAEPTEAFF.

The chain's CDR3 is CASSLKRPGQGAHEQYF. The CDR3 DNA reads TGTGCCAGCAGCTTAAAAAGGCCGGGACAGGGGGCTCACGAGCAGTACTTC. The chain carries TRBV7-2 and TRBJ2-4, with 12 bases fitting TRBD1. The better agreement between TRBJ2-7 and the DNA end casts doubt on the J call. Germline lookup yields CDR1 SGHTA and CDR2 FQGNSA. This CDR3 has 17 amino acids.

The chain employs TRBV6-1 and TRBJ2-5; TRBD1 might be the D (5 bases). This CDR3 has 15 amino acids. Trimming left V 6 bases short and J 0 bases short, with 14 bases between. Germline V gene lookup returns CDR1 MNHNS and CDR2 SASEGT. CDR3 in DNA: TGTGCCAGCAGCCCCCCCCAGGGTTACCAAGAGACCCAGTACTTC. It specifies CASSPPQGYQETQYF.

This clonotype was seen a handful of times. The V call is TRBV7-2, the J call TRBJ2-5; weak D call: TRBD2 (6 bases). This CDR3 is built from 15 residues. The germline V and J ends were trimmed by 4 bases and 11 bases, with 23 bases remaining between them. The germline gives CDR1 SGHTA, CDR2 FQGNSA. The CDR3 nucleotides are TGTGCCAGCAGCTCCGGGAGCGGTGGATACAATGAGCAGTACTTC. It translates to CASSSGSGGYNEQYF.

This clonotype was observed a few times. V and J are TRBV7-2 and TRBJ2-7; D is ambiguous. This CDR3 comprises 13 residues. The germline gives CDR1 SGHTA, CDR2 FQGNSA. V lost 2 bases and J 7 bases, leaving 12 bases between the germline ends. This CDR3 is CASSLRPEWEQYF. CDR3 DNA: TGTGCCAGCAGCTTACGGCCTGAATGGGAGCAGTACTTC.

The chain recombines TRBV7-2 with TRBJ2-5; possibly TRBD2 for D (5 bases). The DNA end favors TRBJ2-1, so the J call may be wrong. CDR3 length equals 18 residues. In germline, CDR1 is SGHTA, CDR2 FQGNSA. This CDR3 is CASSLKAPTGVAQETQFF. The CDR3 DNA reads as TGTGCCAGCAGCTTAAAGGCCCCTACCGGGGTCGCACAAGAGACCCAGTTCTTC.

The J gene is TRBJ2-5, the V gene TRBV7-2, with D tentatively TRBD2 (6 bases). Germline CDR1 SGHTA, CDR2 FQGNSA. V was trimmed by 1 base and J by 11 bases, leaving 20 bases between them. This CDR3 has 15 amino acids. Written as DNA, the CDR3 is TGTGCCAGCAGCTTAGGCCTGGGGACCACGGGGGAGCAGTACTTC. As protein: CASSLGLGTTGEQYF.

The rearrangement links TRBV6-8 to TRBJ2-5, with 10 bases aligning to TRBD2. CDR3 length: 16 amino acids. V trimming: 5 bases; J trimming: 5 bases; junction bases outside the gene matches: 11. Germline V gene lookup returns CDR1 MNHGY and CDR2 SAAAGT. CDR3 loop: CASSRLAGGLMETQYF. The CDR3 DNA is TGTGCCAGCAGTCGACTAGCGGGTGGGCTTATGGAGACCCAGTACTTC.

The CDR3 protein is CASSLPGWPSGTPVDEQYF. In DNA form, the CDR3 reads TGTGCCAGCAGCCTACCAGGTTGGCCTAGCGGGACTCCGGTCGACGAGCAGTACTTC. The V gene is TRBV12-3 or TRBV12-4, the J gene TRBJ2-5; 9 bases line up with TRBD2. The end of the DNA is better explained by TRBJ2-7, so the J call may be wrong. CDR3 length: 19 amino acids.

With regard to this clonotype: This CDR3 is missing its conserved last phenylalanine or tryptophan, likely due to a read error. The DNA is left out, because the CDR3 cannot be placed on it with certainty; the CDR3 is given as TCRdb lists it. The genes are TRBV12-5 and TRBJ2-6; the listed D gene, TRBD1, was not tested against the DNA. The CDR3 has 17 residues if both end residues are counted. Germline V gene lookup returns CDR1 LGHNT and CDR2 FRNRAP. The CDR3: CASGLVMVSAYEQYFGA.

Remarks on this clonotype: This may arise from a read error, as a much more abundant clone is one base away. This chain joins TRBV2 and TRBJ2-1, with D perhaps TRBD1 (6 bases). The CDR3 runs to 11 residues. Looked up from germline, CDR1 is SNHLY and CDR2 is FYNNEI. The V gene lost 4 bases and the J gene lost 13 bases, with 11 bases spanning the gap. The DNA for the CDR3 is TGTGCCAGCAGTGGATGGGACATTCAGTTCTTC. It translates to CASSGWDIQFF.

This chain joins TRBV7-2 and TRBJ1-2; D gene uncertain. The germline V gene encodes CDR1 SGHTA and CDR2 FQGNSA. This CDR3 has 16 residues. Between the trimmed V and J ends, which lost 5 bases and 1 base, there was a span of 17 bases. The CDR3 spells CASSRTGSNYNYGYTF. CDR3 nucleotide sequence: TGTGCCAGCAGCCGGACCGGGTCCAACTATAACTATGGCTACACCTTC.

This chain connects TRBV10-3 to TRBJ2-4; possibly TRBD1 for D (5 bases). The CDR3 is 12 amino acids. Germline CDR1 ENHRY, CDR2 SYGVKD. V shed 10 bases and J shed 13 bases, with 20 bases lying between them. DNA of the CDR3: TGTGCCAGCAGGGATTGGGTCCCTGAGCAGTACTTC. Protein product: CASRDWVPEQYF.

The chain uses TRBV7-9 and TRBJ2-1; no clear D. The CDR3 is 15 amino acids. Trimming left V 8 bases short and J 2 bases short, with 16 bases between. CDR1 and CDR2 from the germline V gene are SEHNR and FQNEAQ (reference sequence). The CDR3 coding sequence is TGTGCCAGCTGCCCTAGGCGGCTGACCTACAATGAGCAGTTCTTC. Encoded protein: CASCPRRLTYNEQFF.

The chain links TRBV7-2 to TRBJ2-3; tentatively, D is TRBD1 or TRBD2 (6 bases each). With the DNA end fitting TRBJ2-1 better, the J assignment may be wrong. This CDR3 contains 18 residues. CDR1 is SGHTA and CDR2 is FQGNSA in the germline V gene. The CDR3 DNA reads TGTGCCAGCAGCTTAGCCCATAGGACACGGGGGCCTTACAATGAGCAGTTCTTC. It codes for CASSLAHRTRGPYNEQFF.

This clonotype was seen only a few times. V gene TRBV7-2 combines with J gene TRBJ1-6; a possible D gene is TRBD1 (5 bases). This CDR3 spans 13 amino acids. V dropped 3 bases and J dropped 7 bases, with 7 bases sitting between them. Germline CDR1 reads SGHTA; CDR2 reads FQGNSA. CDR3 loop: CASSFEGNSPLHF. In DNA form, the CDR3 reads TGTGCCAGCAGCTTTGAGGGGAATTCACCCCTCCACTTT.

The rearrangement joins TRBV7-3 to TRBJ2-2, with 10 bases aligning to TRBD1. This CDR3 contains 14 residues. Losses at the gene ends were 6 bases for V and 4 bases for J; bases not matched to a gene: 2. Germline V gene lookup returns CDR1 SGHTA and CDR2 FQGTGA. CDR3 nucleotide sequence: TGTGCCAGCAGAAGGACAGGGGGCACCGGGGAGCTGTTTTTT. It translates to CASRRTGGTGELFF.

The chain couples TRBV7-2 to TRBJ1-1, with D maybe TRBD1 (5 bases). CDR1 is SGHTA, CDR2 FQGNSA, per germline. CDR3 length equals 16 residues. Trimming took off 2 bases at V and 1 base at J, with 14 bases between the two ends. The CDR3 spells CASSLFSGYTNTEAFF. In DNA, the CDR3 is TGTGCCAGCAGCTTATTTTCAGGGTACACGAACACTGAAGCTTTCTTT.

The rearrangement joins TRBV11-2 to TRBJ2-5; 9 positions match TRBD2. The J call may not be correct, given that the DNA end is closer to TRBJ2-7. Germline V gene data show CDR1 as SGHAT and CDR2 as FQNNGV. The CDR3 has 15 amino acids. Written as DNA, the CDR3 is TGTGCCAGCAGCAACGCGTTAGCGGGAGCCCACGAGCAGTACTTC. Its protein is CASSNALAGAHEQYF.

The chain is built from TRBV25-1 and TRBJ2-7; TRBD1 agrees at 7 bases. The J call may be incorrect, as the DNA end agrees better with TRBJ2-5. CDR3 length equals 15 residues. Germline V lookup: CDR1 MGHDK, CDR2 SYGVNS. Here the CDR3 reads CASSDKTGYGETQYF. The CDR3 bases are TGTGCCAGCAGTGATAAGACAGGGTATGGCGAGACCCAGTACTTC.

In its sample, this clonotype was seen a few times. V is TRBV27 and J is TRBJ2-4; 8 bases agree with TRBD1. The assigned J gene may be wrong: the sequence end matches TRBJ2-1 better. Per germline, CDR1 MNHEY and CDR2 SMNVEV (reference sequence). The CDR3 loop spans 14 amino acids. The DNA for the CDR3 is TGTGCCAGCAGTTTAGGACAGGGTCTCGATGAGCAGTTCTTC. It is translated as CASSLGQGLDEQFF.

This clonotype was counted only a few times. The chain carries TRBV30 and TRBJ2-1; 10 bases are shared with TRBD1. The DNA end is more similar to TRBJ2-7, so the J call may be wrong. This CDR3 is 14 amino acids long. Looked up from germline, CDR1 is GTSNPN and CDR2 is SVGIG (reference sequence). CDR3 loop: CAWRTRDRGYEQYF. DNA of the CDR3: TGTGCCTGGAGGACGCGGGACAGGGGCTACGAGCAGTACTTC.

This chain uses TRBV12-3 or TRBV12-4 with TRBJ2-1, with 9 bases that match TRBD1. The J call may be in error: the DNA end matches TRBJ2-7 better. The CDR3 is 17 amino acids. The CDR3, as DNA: TGTGCCAGCAGTCTTACCTACGGGACAGGGTTTCCTACCGAGCAGTACTTC. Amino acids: CASSLTYGTGFPTEQYF.

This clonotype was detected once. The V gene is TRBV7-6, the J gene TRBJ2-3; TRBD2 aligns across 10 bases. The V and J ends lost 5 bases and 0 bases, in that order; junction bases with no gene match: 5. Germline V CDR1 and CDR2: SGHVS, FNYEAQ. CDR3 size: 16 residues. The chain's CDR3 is CASSLGLAASTDTQYF. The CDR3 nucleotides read TGTGCCAGCAGCCTCGGACTAGCGGCTAGCACAGATACGCAGTATTTT.

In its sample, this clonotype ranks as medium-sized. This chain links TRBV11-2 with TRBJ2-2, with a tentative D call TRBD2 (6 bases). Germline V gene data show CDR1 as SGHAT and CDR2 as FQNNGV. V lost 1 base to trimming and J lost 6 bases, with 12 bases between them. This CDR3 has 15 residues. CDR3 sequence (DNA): TGTGCCAGCAGCTTAGGGTCGGGAGTAGCCGGGGAGCTGTTTTTT. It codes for CASSLGSGVAGELFF.

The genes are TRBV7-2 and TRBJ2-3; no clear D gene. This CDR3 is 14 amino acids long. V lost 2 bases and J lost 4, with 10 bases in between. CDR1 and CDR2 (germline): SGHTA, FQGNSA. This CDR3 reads CASSLSHNSDTQYF. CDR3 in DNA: TGTGCCAGCAGCTTAAGTCATAACTCAGATACGCAGTATTTT.